The T cell receptor beta chain under discussion was sequenced for a study of blood T cell repertoires in COVID-19. V lost 2 bases and J lost 4, with 15 bases in between. The CDR3 sequence is 15 residues long. The germline V gene has CDR1 SGHRS and CDR2 YFSETQ. Per the original methods: Amplification from reference gene primers served as the basis for estimated nucleated cell counts. Sequenced by immunoSEQ multiplex PCR; TCRdb stores in-frame clones only, minus some. The DNA was the basis for D and trimming; V, J and clone size are from that table. The sample lists about 120,000 clones, roughly 79% occurring once.

The clonotype originates from a man in his 70s with active or convalescent COVID-19. V and J are TRBV5-1 and TRBJ1-1; the D is unclear. Material: peripheral blood. CDR3: CASSFFSSGVTEAFF. In DNA, the CDR3 is TGCGCCAGCAGCTTTTTCTCATCCGGGGTCACTGAAGCTTTCTTT.